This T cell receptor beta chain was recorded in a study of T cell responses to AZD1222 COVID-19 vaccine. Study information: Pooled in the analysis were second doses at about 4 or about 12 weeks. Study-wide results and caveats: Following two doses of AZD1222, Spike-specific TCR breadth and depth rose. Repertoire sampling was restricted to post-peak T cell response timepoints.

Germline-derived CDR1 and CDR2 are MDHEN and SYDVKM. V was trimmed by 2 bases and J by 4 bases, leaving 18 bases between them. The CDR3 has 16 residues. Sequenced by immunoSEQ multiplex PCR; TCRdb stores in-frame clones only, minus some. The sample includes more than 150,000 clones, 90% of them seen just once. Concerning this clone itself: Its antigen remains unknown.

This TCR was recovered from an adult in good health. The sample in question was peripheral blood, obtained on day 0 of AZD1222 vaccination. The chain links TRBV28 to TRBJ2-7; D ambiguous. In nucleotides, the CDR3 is TGTGCCAGCAGTTTAAGGGCAACTCTACCTATGTACGAGCAGTACTTC. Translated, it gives CASSLRATLPMYEQYF.